Below, 19 T cell receptor beta chains from the same sample are listed, as sequenced in a study of metastatic and nonmetastatic thyroid tumors. TCRdb used MiXCR to call clones anew from the PCR reads. The sample has some 28,000 clones; approximately 17% are singletons. Patients had received no treatment of any kind before thyroid surgery. The sequenced material came from blood. These TCRs come from a female donor with papillary thyroid cancer or a benign thyroid nodule (not recorded which). Some clones in this sample may be carry-over from other donors' samples.

This clone occurred many times. As the CDR3 is not closed by the conserved phenylalanine or tryptophan, this likely results from a read error. The chain employs TRBV30 and TRBJ1-1; TRBD1 agrees at 8 bases. CDR3 size: 13 residues. The germline V gene has CDR1 GTSNPN and CDR2 SVGIG (reference sequence). J was trimmed by 5 bases and V by 6 bases; bases with no gene match: 8. This CDR3 is CACRRQGRTEAFS. The CDR3 DNA follows: TGTGCCTGTCGACGACAGGGGCGGACTGAAGCTTTCTCT.

V is TRBV7-2 and J is TRBJ2-5; 7 nucleotides agree with TRBD2. Germline loops: CDR1 SGHTA, CDR2 FQGNSA. The CDR3 length is 16 residues. With 3 bases clipped from V and 5 bases from J, the junction kept 12 bases outside the gene matches. In DNA, the CDR3 is TGTGCCAGCAGCTTTAGTAGGGAGGGCCTGGGGGAGACCCAGTACTTC. This translates into CASSFSREGLGETQYF.

By proportion, this clone is medium-sized. The chain couples TRBV18 to TRBJ2-7, with a tentative D call TRBD2 (6 bases). Germline values: CDR1 KGHSH, CDR2 LQKENI. CDR3 length: 13 residues. Trimming stripped 0 bases from V and 7 bases from J, with 10 bases between. The CDR3 nucleotides are TGTGCCAGCTCACCACCATCAGGGAGGGAGCAGTACTTC. Its protein product is CASSPPSGREQYF.

The V and J genes are TRBV6-1 and TRBJ2-7, with TRBD2 matching over 14 bases. The V gene's germline CDR1 is MNHNS and CDR2 SASEGT. J lost 7 bases, V lost 6 bases, and 8 bases had no gene match. This CDR3 spans 15 amino acids. The CDR3: CASSLGTSGSVEQYF. CDR3 DNA: TGTGCCAGCAGCCTAGGGACTAGCGGGAGCGTAGAGCAGTACTTC.

At least ten counts were recorded for this clone. The V gene is TRBV3-1, the J gene TRBJ1-1; 7 bases match TRBD1. V was pared by 4 bases and J by 0 bases, with 8 bases of the junction left unmatched. The CDR3 extends over 16 amino acids. Germline V gives CDR1 LGHDT, CDR2 YNNKEL (reference sequence). CDR3 nucleotide sequence: TGTGCCAGCAGCCCTTCGACAGGGAGCATGAACACTGAAGCTTTCTTT. The encoded protein is CASSPSTGSMNTEAFF.

At least ten counts were recorded for this clone. It may be a read error: a sequence one base away is much more abundant. The V gene is TRBV28, the J gene TRBJ1-3; 7 bases match TRBD1. Per germline, CDR1 MDHEN and CDR2 SYDVKM. The CDR3 is 17 amino acids. J lost 0 bases, V lost 2 bases, and 7 bases had no gene match. CDR3 coding DNA: TGTGCCAGCAGTTTACCCCGGGACAGACTCTCTGGAAACACCATATATTTT. It encodes CASSLPRDRLSGNTIYF.

Comment on this clone: One end of the junction varies from germline; a read error may be responsible. The chain carries TRBV20-1 and TRBJ2-5; 8 nucleotides agree with TRBD2. This CDR3 comprises 16 residues. Germline loops: CDR1 DFQATT, CDR2 SNEGSKA (reference sequence). CDR3 sequence reads: CSALGSSGMAQGTQYF. CDR3 DNA sequence: TGCAGTGCGCTGGGGAGTAGCGGGATGGCCCAAGGGACCCAGTACTTC.

This clone turned up a few times. A much larger clone differs by one base, so this may be a read error. The CDR3 does not end in the conserved phenylalanine or tryptophan, so this is likely a read error. The chain has TRBV30 and TRBJ2-5; D gene ambiguous. V lost 0 bases and J 5 bases, leaving 4 bases between the germline ends. This CDR3 has 11 amino acids. CDR1 is GTSNPN and CDR2 is SVGIG in the germline V gene (reference sequence). DNA for the CDR3: TGTGCCTGGAGTGTAGTGGAGACCCAGTACTAC. This encodes CAWSVVETQYY.

This clone is medium-sized by share. This sequence joins TRBV11-1 and TRBJ2-1; 10 bases line up with TRBD1. The CDR3 has 15 amino acids. Germline CDR1 is SGHAT and CDR2 is FQDESV (reference sequence). Losses at the gene ends were 5 bases for V and 3 bases for J; bases not matched to a gene: 4. The CDR3 nucleotides read TGTGCCAGCAGCGCTGACAGGGGGCTCTACAATGAGCAGTTCTTC. This codes for CASSADRGLYNEQFF.

This clone has at least ten counts. The chain links TRBV20-1 to TRBJ2-4; TRBD2 aligns across 15 bases. Germline values: CDR1 DFQATT, CDR2 SNEGSKA (reference sequence). The CDR3 extends over 15 amino acids. Trimming took 5 bases from V and 7 from J; bases not matched to a gene: 6. CDR3 sequence: CSADGTSGRKNIQYF. The CDR3 DNA is TGCAGTGCTGACGGGACTAGCGGGAGGAAGAACATTCAGTACTTC.

This clone has a count of ten or more. The chain has TRBV10-1 and TRBJ2-7, with TRBD2 identical over 11 bases. This CDR3 is 14 amino acids long. V trimming: 3 bases; J trimming: 3 bases; junction bases outside the gene matches: 1. Germline assignment: CDR1 WNHNN and CDR2 SYGVQD (reference sequence). DNA for the CDR3: TGCGCCAGCAGTGAAGGGACTAGCGGCTACGAGCAGTACTTC. Protein: CASSEGTSGYEQYF.

There are a few counts of this clone. V gene TRBV28 combines with J gene TRBJ2-2, with a tentative D call TRBD2 (5 bases). Between the trimmed V and J ends, which lost 3 bases and 9 bases, there was a span of 11 bases. Germline lookup yields CDR1 MDHEN and CDR2 SYDVKM. The CDR3 loop spans 13 amino acids. DNA for the CDR3: TGTGCCAGCAGTTTCCGGGGATCCAGGGAGCTGTTTTTT. Translating it yields CASSFRGSRELFF.

This clone came up many times. The genes are TRBV11-2 and TRBJ2-3, with D unresolved. The CDR3 totals 14 residues. The V and J ends lost 3 bases and 3 bases respectively, with 10 bases between them. Germline V gives CDR1 SGHAT, CDR2 FQNNGV. The CDR3 nucleotides read TGTGCCAGCAGCTTTGGAGACTCAACAGATACGCAGTATTTT. Its protein is CASSFGDSTDTQYF.

On this clone: One junction end does not reproduce the germline sequence, and a read error may be involved. The rearrangement joins TRBV10-3 to TRBJ1-5; D uncertain. The V gene's germline CDR1 is ENHRY and CDR2 SYGVKD. This CDR3 has 12 residues. DNA of the CDR3: TGTGCCATCAGAGGGAACAATCAGCCCCAGCAGTTT. Its protein product is CAIRGNNQPQQF.

This clone ranks as medium-sized. The chain is built from TRBV11-3 and TRBJ2-7; 7 nucleotides align to TRBD1. The CDR3 consists of 13 residues. V trimming: 3 bases; J trimming: 4 bases; junction bases outside the gene matches: 3. Germline-derived CDR1 and CDR2 are SGHNT and YENEEA. The CDR3 reads CASSLGTDYEQYF. The CDR3 coding sequence is TGTGCCAGCAGCTTGGGGACAGATTACGAGCAGTACTTC.

Written as DNA, the CDR3 is TGTGCCAGCAGTGCAGGGACAGGGAGCGCTCAGCCCCAGCATTTT. Residues: CASSAGTGSAQPQHF. The chain uses TRBV6-4 and TRBJ1-5; 9 bases map to TRBD1. The CDR3 runs to 15 residues. V shed 4 bases, J shed 6 bases, and the junction held 7 bases outside the gene matches. Germline CDR1 reads MRHNA; CDR2 reads SNTAGT.

Ten or more counts support this clone. J is TRBJ1-4 and V is TRBV2; 7 bases are shared with TRBD1. The CDR3 has 14 amino acids. V shed 1 base, J shed 8 bases, and the junction held 4 bases outside the gene matches. Germline CDR1 reads SNHLY; CDR2 reads FYNNEI. CDR3 nucleotide sequence: TGTGCCAGCAGTGAAGACAGGGGAGGCGAAAAACTGTTTTTT. This gives the protein CASSEDRGGEKLFF.

The chain uses TRBV4-1 and TRBJ1-1; 9 nucleotides match TRBD1. Trimming removed 9 bases from V and 2 bases from J; junction bases left unmatched: 7. This CDR3 has 14 amino acids. CDR1 and CDR2 (germline): MGHRA, YSYEKL. The CDR3 protein is CARNLTGGNTEAFF. The CDR3 bases are TGCGCCAGAAACTTGACAGGGGGTAACACTGAAGCTTTCTTT.

This clone was recorded many times. The chain joins TRBV28 to TRBJ2-3, with 8 nucleotides matching TRBD2. J lost 2 bases, V lost 4 bases, and 14 bases had no gene match. CDR1 is MDHEN and CDR2 is SYDVKM in the germline V gene. CDR3 length: 18 residues. CDR3 nucleotide sequence: TGTGCCAGCAGTTCCTCTGTACTAGCGGAAACCTTCACAGATACGCAGTATTTT. It yields the protein CASSSSVLAETFTDTQYF. The full variable domain, rest sourced from reference TRBV28 and TRBJ2-3, is DVKVTQSSRYLVKRTGEKVFLECVQDMDHENMFWYRQDPGLGLRLIYFSYDVKMKEKGDIPEGYSVSREKKERFSLILESASTNQTSMYLCASSSSVLAETFTDTQYFGPGTRLTVL.